The 25 T cell receptor beta chains listed next were all sequenced from one sample in a study of blood T cell repertoires in COVID-19. The data were produced by immunoSEQ multiplex PCR, yet TCRdb's version contains in-frame clones alone and is incomplete. The sample carries roughly 290,000 clones, around 87% recorded once. The sequenced material came from peripheral blood. Receptors originate from a woman aged 45-65 years who had recovered from COVID-19.

V usage is TRBV2 and J usage is TRBJ1-2; 8 bases are a match to TRBD1. The CDR3 has 13 amino acids. Trimming cost V 6 bases and J 4 bases; bases outside gene matches: 4. Germline V gene sequence: CDR1 SNHLY, CDR2 FYNNEI. The CDR3, as DNA: TGTGCCAGCAGAGGGGACAGGCTCTATGGCTACACCTTC. Protein product: CASRGDRLYGYTF. The variable domain in full, completed from reference TRBV2 and TRBJ1-2, reads EPEVTQTPSHQVTQMGQEVILRCVPISNHLYFYWYRQILGQKVEFLVSFYNNEISEKSEIFDDQFSVERPDGSNFTLKIRSTKLEDSAMYFCASRGDRLYGYTFGSGTRLTVV.

The chain recombines TRBV2 with TRBJ1-2; D is perhaps TRBD1 (6 bases). Per germline, CDR1 SNHLY and CDR2 FYNNEI. The CDR3 runs 13 residues. V gave up 9 bases and J gave up 2 bases, with 13 bases separating them. The CDR3 protein is CASRTVGNYGYTF. The CDR3 DNA reads TGTGCCAGTAGGACAGTTGGAAACTATGGCTACACCTTC. The entire variable domain, with the rest obtained from reference TRBV2 and TRBJ1-2, is as follows: EPEVTQTPSHQVTQMGQEVILRCVPISNHLYFYWYRQILGQKVEFLVSFYNNEISEKSEIFDDQFSVERPDGSNFTLKIRSTKLEDSAMYFCASRTVGNYGYTFGSGTRLTVV.

This chain uses TRBV7-8 with TRBJ1-5, with D maybe TRBD1 (5 bases). CDR1 is SGHVS, CDR2 FQNEAQ, per germline. This CDR3 has 16 residues. V shed 5 bases and J shed 7 bases, with 21 bases lying between them. CDR3 loop: CASSLLLGRVGQPQHF. DNA for the CDR3: TGTGCCAGCAGCCTTCTTTTGGGCAGGGTGGGCCAGCCCCAGCATTTT.

V usage is TRBV7-2 and J usage is TRBJ2-1, with 11 bases fitting TRBD2. The CDR3 has 17 amino acids. Germline CDR1 and CDR2: SGHTA and FQGNSA. V lost 0 bases to trimming and J lost 3 bases; unmatched junction nucleotides: 4. CDR3 amino acids: CASSLASTSGSYNEQFF. CDR3 nucleotides: TGTGCCAGCAGCTTAGCTTCTACTAGCGGGAGCTACAATGAGCAGTTCTTC. Supplemented by reference TRBV7-2 and TRBJ2-1, the full variable domain reads GAGVSQSPSNKVTEKGKDVELRCDPISGHTALYWYRQSLGQGLEFLIYFQGNSAPDKSGLPSDRFSAERTGGSVSTLTIQRTQQEDSAVYLCASSLASTSGSYNEQFFGPGTRLTVL.

The gene calls are TRBV5-6 and TRBJ1-2; D ambiguous. The CDR3 has 15 residues. Looked up from germline, CDR1 is SGHDT and CDR2 is YYEEEE. The germline V and J ends were trimmed by 1 base and 5 bases, with 15 bases remaining between them. The CDR3 spells CASSLREAYIYGYTF. The CDR3 nucleotides are TGTGCCAGCAGCTTGCGTGAGGCCTATATATATGGCTACACCTTC.

A remark on this clone: At the DNA level, this CDR3 is encoded by other sequences in the same sample as well. The chain couples TRBV6-5 to TRBJ1-5; no reliable D call. The CDR3 runs to 12 residues. The V end was cut by 2 bases, the J end by 7 bases, with 6 bases between. Looked up from germline, CDR1 is MNHEY and CDR2 is SVGAGI. CDR3 coding DNA: TGTGCCAGCAGTTACCCGGGGCAGCCCCAGCATTTT. It yields the protein CASSYPGQPQHF.

The chain couples TRBV7-2 to TRBJ2-5, with D possibly TRBD2 on 5 matching bases. This CDR3 is 15 amino acids long. Germline CDR1 is SGHTA and CDR2 is FQGNSA. V was shortened by 3 bases and J by 3 bases, with 14 bases between the two germline ends. CDR3 nucleotides: TGTGCCAGCAGCTTGGGCGCCCCCGGGAAAGAGACCCAGTACTTC. It yields the protein CASSLGAPGKETQYF. Full variable domain (missing parts from reference TRBV7-2 and TRBJ2-5): GAGVSQSPSNKVTEKGKDVELRCDPISGHTALYWYRQSLGQGLEFLIYFQGNSAPDKSGLPSDRFSAERTGGSVSTLTIQRTQQEDSAVYLCASSLGAPGKETQYFGPGTRLLVL.

This rearrangement joins TRBV28 to TRBJ1-2, with 12 bases matching TRBD1. The CDR3 runs 15 residues. Germline V lookup: CDR1 MDHEN, CDR2 SYDVKM. The V segment lost 6 bases and the J segment 4 bases; nucleotides outside the gene matches: 6. In DNA form, the CDR3 reads TGTGCCAGCAGCGCTGGGACAGGGGGCGGCTATGGCTACACCTTC. Protein: CASSAGTGGGYGYTF.

This clone was picked up one time. The rearrangement joins TRBV19 to TRBJ2-3, with a possible D match to TRBD1 (6 bases). CDR1 and CDR2 (germline): LNHDA, SQIVND (reference sequence). V lost 10 bases to trimming and J lost 2 bases, with 16 bases between them. The CDR3 length is 14 residues. The DNA for the CDR3 is TGTGCCACAGGGGCACAGGGCGACACAGATACGCAGTATTTT. As protein: CATGAQGDTDTQYF.

The chain carries TRBV7-2 and TRBJ2-3; D is possibly TRBD1 (5 bases). This CDR3 is 14 amino acids long. V gave up 9 bases and J gave up 0 bases, with 13 bases separating them. Germline V gene sequence: CDR1 SGHTA, CDR2 FQGNSA. As DNA, the CDR3 is TGTGCCAGTGGGGCTCTTTCTAGCACAGATACGCAGTATTTT. This gives the protein CASGALSSTDTQYF.

J is TRBJ1-2 and V is TRBV19, with TRBD1 matching over 8 bases. V was pared by 6 bases and J by 4 bases, with 10 bases of the junction left unmatched. Germline CDR1 LNHDA, CDR2 SQIVND (reference sequence). The CDR3 contains 15 residues. DNA of the CDR3: TGTGCCAGTAGCCTTGGCCCAGGGGGCAGCTATGGCTACACCTTC. This translates into CASSLGPGGSYGYTF.

This chain joins TRBV19 and TRBJ1-6, with no clear D. Germline V gives CDR1 LNHDA, CDR2 SQIVND (reference sequence). This CDR3 spans 16 amino acids. Trimming pared 1 base from V and 4 bases from J, leaving 11 bases between. CDR3 amino acids: CASSIAQPGYNSPLHF. The CDR3 DNA is TGTGCCAGTAGTATAGCCCAGCCGGGATATAATTCACCCCTCCACTTT.

The chain carries TRBV27 and TRBJ2-3; 10 bases map to TRBD2. The CDR3 contains 18 residues. Germline CDR1 reads MNHEY; CDR2 reads SMNVEV (reference sequence). Losses at the gene ends were 6 bases for V and 4 bases for J; bases not matched to a gene: 16. The CDR3 protein is CASSGLLLRAGGPDTQYF. The CDR3 nucleotides read TGTGCCAGCAGCGGCCTCCTGTTGAGAGCGGGGGGGCCAGATACGCAGTATTTT.

The chain recombines TRBV7-3 with TRBJ2-1; TRBD1 agrees at 7 bases. The CDR3 is made up of 15 amino acids. The germline V gene encodes CDR1 SGHTA and CDR2 FQGTGA. V shed 5 bases and J 4 bases; nucleotides not matched to a gene: 8. CDR3 coding DNA: TGTGCCAGCAGCGGCCGGGACAGCGAGTACAATGAGCAGTTCTTC. This gives the protein CASSGRDSEYNEQFF.

The chain is built from TRBV9 and TRBJ2-5, with 9 bases lining up with TRBD2. The CDR3 has 14 amino acids. Trimming took 5 bases from V and 4 from J; bases not matched to a gene: 6. Germline V gene data show CDR1 as SGDLS and CDR2 as YYNGEE. CDR3 sequence (DNA): TGTGCCAGCAGTCCCACTAGCGGGCCAGAGACCCAGTACTTC. Amino acid sequence: CASSPTSGPETQYF.

J is TRBJ2-3 and V is TRBV30; 13 bases align to TRBD2. Trimming took 1 base from V and 4 from J; bases not matched to a gene: 5. The V gene's germline CDR1 is GTSNPN and CDR2 SVGIG (reference sequence). This CDR3 is built from 16 residues. The CDR3 loop reads CAWSGLGLAGADTQYF. The CDR3 DNA follows: TGTGCCTGGAGTGGGCTAGGACTAGCGGGAGCAGATACGCAGTATTTT.

This clone was detected only once. In DNA form, the CDR3 reads TGTGCCAGCAGCAGGGGGACAGGGAAACGGGAGACCCAGTACTTC. Translation gives CASSRGTGKRETQYF. The chain recombines TRBV11-1 with TRBJ2-5, with TRBD1 matching 9 bases. The V gene's germline CDR1 is SGHAT and CDR2 FQDESV (reference sequence). V shed 5 bases, J shed 5 bases, and the junction held 9 bases outside the gene matches. The CDR3 has 15 amino acids. The full variable domain, completed using reference TRBV11-1 and TRBJ2-5, is EAEVAQSPRYKITEKSQAVAFWCDPISGHATLYWYRQILGQGPELLVQFQDESVVDDSQLPKDRFSAERLKGVDSTLKIQPAELGDSAMYLCASSRGTGKRETQYFGPGTRLLVL.

The V gene is TRBV4-1, the J gene TRBJ1-6; 7 bases map to TRBD1. This CDR3 is 17 amino acids long. The ends lost 4 bases at V and 5 bases at J; junction bases unmatched: 11. CDR1 and CDR2 (germline): MGHRA, YSYEKL. The CDR3 DNA follows: TGCGCCAGCAGCCCGCGTCCCCGGGACAGAAATAATTCACCCCTCCACTTT. Residues: CASSPRPRDRNNSPLHF.

Written as DNA, the CDR3 is TGTGCCAGCAGCGCGGACACAACCTCCTACGAGCAGTACTTC. It translates to CASSADTTSYEQYF. This rearrangement joins TRBV7-2 to TRBJ2-7, with D perhaps TRBD1 (5 bases). V shed 5 bases and J shed 0 bases, with 11 bases lying between them. This CDR3 has 14 amino acids. Per germline, CDR1 SGHTA and CDR2 FQGNSA.

The chain carries TRBV30 and TRBJ2-1, with TRBD2 as a possible D gene (6 bases). Germline V gene lookup returns CDR1 GTSNPN and CDR2 SVGIG (reference sequence). The CDR3 length is 13 residues. Trimming shortened V by 4 bases and J by 6 bases, and 13 bases separated the two germline ends. The CDR3 bases are TGTGCCTGGAACAGCGGGTCTTTCAATGAGCAGTTCTTC. As protein: CAWNSGSFNEQFF.

This chain uses TRBV30 with TRBJ1-2, with 10 bases matching TRBD1. Trimming removed 5 bases from V and 7 bases from J; junction bases left unmatched: 13. The CDR3 is 15 residues long. Germline V gene sequence: CDR1 GTSNPN, CDR2 SVGIG (reference sequence). CDR3 nucleotides: TGTGCCTGGGCCTCCGGGACAGGGGAATTGGTTGGCTACACCTTC. It codes for CAWASGTGELVGYTF.

This chain joins TRBV27 and TRBJ2-6; 11 bases map to TRBD1. The CDR3 runs to 17 residues. Germline V gene lookup returns CDR1 MNHEY and CDR2 SMNVEV (reference sequence). The junction had 6 bases not matched to a gene; V was cut back by 6 bases and J by 2 bases. This CDR3 reads CASRPGQGEPGANVLTF. The CDR3 DNA sequence: TGTGCCAGCAGGCCGGGACAGGGGGAACCTGGGGCCAACGTCCTGACTTTC.

V is TRBV6-2 or TRBV6-3 and J is TRBJ1-2; 8 bases line up with TRBD1. Losses at the gene ends were 0 bases for V and 8 bases for J; bases not matched to a gene: 11. CDR3 length equals 16 residues. In germline, CDR1 is MNHEY, CDR2 SVGEGT. CDR3 in amino acids: CASSYSIFQGARGYTF. In DNA form, the CDR3 reads TGTGCCAGCAGTTACTCGATATTCCAGGGGGCGCGAGGCTACACCTTC.

The chain has TRBV6-6 and TRBJ2-7; D is possibly TRBD2 (6 bases). V lost 6 bases to trimming and J lost 7 bases, with 16 bases between them. CDR1 is MNHNY, CDR2 SVGAGI, per germline (reference sequence). The CDR3 loop spans 13 amino acids. CDR3 amino acids: CASSQEGLGEQYF. The DNA of the CDR3 is TGTGCCAGCAGCCAGGAGGGTCTCGGGGAGCAGTACTTC.

The J gene is TRBJ1-2, the V gene TRBV6-5; D unclear. Germline V gene data show CDR1 as MNHEY and CDR2 as SVGAGI. V lost 2 bases and J lost 0, with 13 bases in between. CDR3 length: 16 amino acids. The CDR3 nucleotides read TGTGCCAGCAGTTACGCCTACGATTTATCTAACTATGGCTACACCTTC. Protein sequence: CASSYAYDLSNYGYTF.